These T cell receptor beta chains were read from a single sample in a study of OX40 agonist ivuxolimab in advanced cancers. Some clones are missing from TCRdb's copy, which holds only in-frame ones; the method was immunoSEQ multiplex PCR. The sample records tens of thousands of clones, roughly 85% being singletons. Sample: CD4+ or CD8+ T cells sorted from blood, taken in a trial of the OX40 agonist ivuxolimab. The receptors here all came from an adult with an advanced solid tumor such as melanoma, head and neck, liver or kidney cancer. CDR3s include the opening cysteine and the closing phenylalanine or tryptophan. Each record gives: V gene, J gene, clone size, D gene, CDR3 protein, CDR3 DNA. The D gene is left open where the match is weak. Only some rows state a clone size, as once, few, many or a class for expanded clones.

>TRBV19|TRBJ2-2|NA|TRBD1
CASTDTDRSNTGELFF
TGTGCCAGCACAGACACGGACAGGTCGAACACCGGGGAGCTGTTTTTT
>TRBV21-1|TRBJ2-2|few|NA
CASSKGSKENTGELFF
TGTGCCAGCAGCAAAGGATCCAAGGAGAACACCGGGGAGCTGTTTTTT
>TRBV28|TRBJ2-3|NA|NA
CATAGQGWDTQYF
TGTGCCACCGCGGGCCAGGGGTGGGATACGCAGTATTTT
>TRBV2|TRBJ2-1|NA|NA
CASKTGTSVVGEQFF
TGTGCCAGCAAAACCGGGACTTCCGTAGTTGGTGAGCAGTTCTTC
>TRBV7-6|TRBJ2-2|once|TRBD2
CASSPQSGGNAGELFF
TGTGCCAGCAGCCCCCAGAGCGGGGGGAATGCCGGGGAGCTGTTTTTT
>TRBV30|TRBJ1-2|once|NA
CATSAPTGFYGYTF
TGTGCCACCTCGGCCCCGACAGGTTTCTATGGCTACACCTTC
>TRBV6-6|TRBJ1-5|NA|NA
CASSRTLGNQPQHF
TGTGCCAGCAGTCGGACCCTGGGAAATCAGCCCCAGCATTTT
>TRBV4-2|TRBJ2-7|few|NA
CASSQDLSEYYEQYF
TGTGCCAGCAGCCAAGATCTGAGCGAATACTACGAGCAGTACTTC
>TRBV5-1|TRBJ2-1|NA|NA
CASSLPHGSYNEQFF
TGCGCCAGCAGCTTACCACACGGGTCCTACAATGAGCAGTTCTTC
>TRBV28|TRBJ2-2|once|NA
CASSSSRVGTGELFF
TGTGCCAGCAGTTCCTCTAGGGTTGGCACCGGGGAGCTGTTTTTT
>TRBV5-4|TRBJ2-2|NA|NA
CASSWSGNTGELFF
TGTGCCAGCAGCTGGTCGGGGAACACCGGGGAGCTGTTTTTT
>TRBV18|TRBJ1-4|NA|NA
CASSPPPTGSGEKLFF
TGTGCCAGCTCACCACCTCCAACGGGTAGCGGTGAAAAACTGTTTTTT
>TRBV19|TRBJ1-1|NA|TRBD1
CASSMMGQGNTEAFF
TGTGCCAGTAGTATGATGGGACAGGGGAACACTGAAGCTTTCTTT
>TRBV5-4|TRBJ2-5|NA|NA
CASSQWGGETQYF
TGTGCCAGCAGCCAATGGGGAGGAGAGACCCAGTACTTC
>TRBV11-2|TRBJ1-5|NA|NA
CASSVRDRPPYSNQPQHF
TGTGCCAGCAGCGTCCGAGACCGTCCCCCCTATAGCAATCAGCCCCAGCATTTT
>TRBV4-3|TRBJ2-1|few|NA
CASSLYLGSGPGNYNEQFF
TGCGCCAGCAGCCTCTATTTAGGTTCAGGGCCAGGGAACTACAATGAGCAGTTCTTC
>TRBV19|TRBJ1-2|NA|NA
CASKVAWGGYTF
TGTGCCAGTAAGGTTGCGTGGGGTGGCTACACCTTC
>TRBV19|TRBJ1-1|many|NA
CASSSRGGTEAFF
TGTGCCAGTAGTTCCCGCGGGGGCACTGAAGCTTTCTTT
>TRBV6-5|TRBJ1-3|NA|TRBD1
CATAGTDQMDTIYF
TGTGCCACCGCCGGGACAGACCAGATGGACACCATATATTTT
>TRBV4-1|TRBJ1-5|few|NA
CASSHSGQPQHF
TGCGCCAGCAGCCACAGCGGCCAGCCCCAGCATTTT
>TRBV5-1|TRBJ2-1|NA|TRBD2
CASSPQAGGPEQFF
TGCGCCAGCAGCCCGCAAGCGGGGGGGCCTGAGCAGTTCTTC
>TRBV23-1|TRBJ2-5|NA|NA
CASSRSKQETQYF
TGCGCCAGCAGCCGATCCAAACAAGAGACCCAGTACTTC
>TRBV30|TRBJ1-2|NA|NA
CAWGRDAKDYGYTF
TGTGCCTGGGGTCGGGACGCCAAGGACTATGGCTACACCTTC